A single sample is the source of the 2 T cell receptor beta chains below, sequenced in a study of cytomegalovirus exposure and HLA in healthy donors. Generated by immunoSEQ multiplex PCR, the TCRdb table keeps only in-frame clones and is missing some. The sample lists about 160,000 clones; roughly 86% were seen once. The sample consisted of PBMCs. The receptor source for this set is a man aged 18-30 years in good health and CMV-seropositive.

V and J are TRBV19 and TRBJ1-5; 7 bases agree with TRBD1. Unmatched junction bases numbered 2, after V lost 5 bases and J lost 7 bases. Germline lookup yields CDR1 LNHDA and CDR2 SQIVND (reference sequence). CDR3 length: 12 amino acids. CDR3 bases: TGTGCCAGTAGTTCGACAGGGCAGCCCCAGCATTTT. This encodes CASSSTGQPQHF. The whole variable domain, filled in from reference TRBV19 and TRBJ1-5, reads DGGITQSPKYLFRKEGQNVTLSCEQNLNHDAMYWYRQDPGQGLRLIYYSQIVNDFQKGDIAEGYSVSREKKESFPLTVTSAQKNPTAFYLCASSSTGQPQHFGDGTRLSIL.

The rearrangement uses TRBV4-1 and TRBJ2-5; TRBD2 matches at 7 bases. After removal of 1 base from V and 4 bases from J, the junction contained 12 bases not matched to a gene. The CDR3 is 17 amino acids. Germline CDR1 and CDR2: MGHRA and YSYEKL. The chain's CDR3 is CASSQVLTPWGGETQYF. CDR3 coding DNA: TGCGCCAGCAGCCAAGTATTAACCCCTTGGGGGGGAGAGACCCAGTACTTC.